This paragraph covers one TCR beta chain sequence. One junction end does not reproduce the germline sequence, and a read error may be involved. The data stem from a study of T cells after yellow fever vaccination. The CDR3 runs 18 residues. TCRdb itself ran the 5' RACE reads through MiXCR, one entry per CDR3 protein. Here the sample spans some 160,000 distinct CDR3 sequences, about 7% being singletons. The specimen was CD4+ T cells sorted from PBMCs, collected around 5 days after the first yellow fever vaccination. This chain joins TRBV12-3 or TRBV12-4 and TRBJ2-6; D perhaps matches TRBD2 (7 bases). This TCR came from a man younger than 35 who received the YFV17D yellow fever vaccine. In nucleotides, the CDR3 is TGTGCCTGCAGGGGAGGGCAGGGACTGAGCTCTGGGGCCAACGTCCTGACTTTC. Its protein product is CACRGGQGLSSGANVLTF.